This T cell receptor (beta chain) emerged from a study of OX40 agonist ivuxolimab in advanced cancers. Repertoires were generated with immunoSEQ multiplex PCR, while TCRdb's copy carries only in-frame clones and drops some. The repertoire includes 82,000 or so clones, more than 90% of them detected once, and over 0.6% sits in the top ten. As concerns this clone: Its specificity is not known.

Sampling times: baseline, cycle 4 day 1, cycle 7 day 1. Whole-study results and caveats: Clonal expansion among partial responders at 0.1-3.0 mg/kg ranked near the lowest.

Germline lookup yields CDR1 SEHNR and CDR2 FQNEAQ (reference sequence). CDR3 length: 17 amino acids. V and J are TRBV7-9 and TRBJ2-5, with 7 bases matching TRBD1. The J call is doubtful: the DNA matches TRBJ2-7 better. Material: CD4+ or CD8+ T cells sorted from blood, obtained in a trial of the OX40 agonist ivuxolimab. This receptor was taken from an adult with an advanced solid tumor such as melanoma, head and neck, liver or kidney cancer. CDR3 nucleotide sequence: TGTGCCAGCAGTCTGTGGACAGGACCCGACAGGGACTACGAGCAGTACTTC. Its translation: CASSLWTGPDRDYEQYF.